Following are 6 T cell receptor beta chains from one sample sequenced in a study of response to subunit inactivated influenza vaccine. TCRdb called the RT-PCR reads again in MiXCR, with one record for every CDR3 protein. Of 700,000 to 900,000 distinct CDR3 sequences in the sample, approximately 22% were seen once. The specimen comprised PBMCs from blood, sampled approximately 5 days after vaccination. These receptors came from a man in his forties or fifties who received an inactivated influenza vaccine.

This clonotype was counted only a few times. The CDR3 DNA sequence: TGTGCCAGCAGCAAAACAGGGTCCGGTTCCTACAATGAGCAGTTCTTC. This encodes CASSKTGSGSYNEQFF. The chain employs TRBV11-2 and TRBJ2-1; possible D gene TRBD1, 6 bases. Trimming cost V 5 bases and J 1 base, with 15 bases left between them. The length of the CDR3 is 16 residues. The germline V gene encodes CDR1 SGHAT and CDR2 FQNNGV.

The rearrangement joins TRBV7-2 to TRBJ1-5; no definite D call. The V gene lost 5 bases and the J gene lost 0 bases, with 8 bases spanning the gap. This CDR3 contains 14 residues. The germline V gene encodes CDR1 SGHTA and CDR2 FQGNSA. The CDR3 spells CASSPSFSNQPQHF. CDR3 in DNA: TGTGCCAGCAGCCCTAGCTTTAGCAATCAGCCCCAGCATTTT.

J is TRBJ2-7 and V is TRBV30, with a tentative D call TRBD1 (6 bases). Germline values: CDR1 GTSNPN, CDR2 SVGIG (reference sequence). The CDR3 sequence is 11 residues long. V gave up 4 bases and J gave up 4 bases, with 8 bases separating them. The CDR3 reads CAWTTGYEQYF. The DNA of the CDR3 is TGTGCCTGGACCACAGGGTACGAGCAGTACTTC.

The V and J genes are TRBV2 and TRBJ2-3, with D possibly TRBD1 on 5 matching bases. The V end was cut by 3 bases, the J end by 2 bases, with 15 bases between. The CDR3 covers 16 residues. Germline-derived CDR1 and CDR2 are SNHLY and FYNNEI. The CDR3 loop reads CASSDIRGTFTDTQYF. The DNA for the CDR3 is TGTGCCAGCAGTGATATAAGGGGCACCTTCACAGATACGCAGTATTTT.

This clonotype was picked up a small number of times. The chain has TRBV7-2 and TRBJ1-4; D possibly corresponds to TRBD1 (6 bases). The CDR3 spans 13 residues. The V gene's germline CDR1 is SGHTA and CDR2 FQGNSA. V lost 6 bases and J 5 bases, leaving 10 bases between the germline ends. The CDR3 reads CASRPGANEKLFF. CDR3 in DNA: TGTGCCAGCAGGCCGGGGGCAAATGAAAAACTGTTTTTT.

This chain links TRBV20-1 with TRBJ2-1; the match to TRBD2 covers 7 bases. Germline CDR1 is DFQATT and CDR2 is SNEGSKA (reference sequence). V trimming: 3 bases; J trimming: 2 bases; junction bases outside the gene matches: 7. This CDR3 contains 15 residues. The CDR3 nucleotides are TGCAGTGCTAGGGGGGGGGTCAGAGCCTACAATGAGCAGTTCTTC. Amino acid sequence: CSARGGVRAYNEQFF.